The clone carrying this TCR beta chain came up a few times. Antigen specificity is unknown. Primers included in the PCR were 60 Vbeta and 13 Jbeta primers. The protocol was immunoSEQ multiplex PCR, while the TCRdb copy is restricted to in-frame clones and leaves out a portion. The sample yields more than 80,000 clones, roughly 82% seen once. The entry originates in a study of cytomegalovirus exposure and HLA in healthy donors. Study-wide results and caveats: As was reported, the HLA-A and HLA-B alleles of most subjects were accurately predicted from TCR beta sequences. A likely sequencing artifact accounted for one observed cluster of highly shared sequence variants. Within an earlier analysis, most TCR beta V segments proved productive either about 90% or about 30% of the time.

The sequenced sample consisted of PBMCs. The clonotype originates from a human donor in good health.

The CDR3 DNA is TGTGCCATCAGTGAGCAGGGGGCGGCCAAAAGTGGCTACACCTTC. Protein product: CAISEQGAAKSGYTF. The chain carries TRBV10-3 and TRBJ1-2, with 8 bases lining up with TRBD1. The CDR3 runs 15 residues. Germline-derived CDR1 and CDR2 are ENHRY and SYGVKD. Germline trimming cut 2 bases from V and 7 bases from J; bases unmatched to any gene: 9.